Listed here are 18 T cell receptor beta chains from one sample, sequenced in a study of post-analysis software for immune sequencing data. Study findings and constraints: TRBV5-6, TRBV5-1 and TRBV20-1 were among four or five TRBV segments more frequent in patients than controls.

Each TCR beta cDNA library carried unique molecular identifiers. MiXCR was run by TCRdb on the PCR reads, yielding one entry per CDR3 protein. This sample yields more than 450,000 distinct CDR3 sequences, of which 40% to 50% are seen a single time; around 1.7% belongs to the top ten. For these receptors, no antigen is known. Sequencing used blood. The receptors originated from a girl aged 10 to 17 with multiple sclerosis.

The V and J genes are TRBV30 and TRBJ1-1, with D possibly matching TRBD1 (5 bases). The CDR3 has 13 residues. The V end was cut by 2 bases, the J end by 4 bases, with 11 bases between. Looked up from germline, CDR1 is GTSNPN and CDR2 is SVGIG (reference sequence). The CDR3 protein is CAWSPLGGTEAFF. Here the CDR3 DNA reads TGTGCCTGGAGTCCCTTGGGGGGCACTGAAGCTTTCTTT.

Comments on this clonotype: One junction end disagrees with the germline gene, perhaps due to a read error. The chain uses TRBV29-1 and TRBJ2-1; either TRBD1 or TRBD2 may supply D (5 bases each). The length of the CDR3 is 16 residues. Germline V gives CDR1 SQVTM, CDR2 ANQGSEA. CDR3 sequence reads: CSIEAYGTLRGNEQFF. The CDR3 DNA reads TGCAGCATTGAAGCCTATGGGACCTTACGGGGCAATGAGCAGTTCTTC.

The chain links TRBV29-1 to TRBJ1-1; TRBD1 matches at 7 bases. This CDR3 comprises 13 residues. Germline lookup yields CDR1 SQVTM and CDR2 ANQGSEA. Unmatched junction bases numbered 4, after V lost 5 bases and J lost 1 base. The CDR3 sequence is CSVTRGANTEAFF. Written as DNA, the CDR3 is TGCAGCGTTACCAGGGGGGCGAACACTGAAGCTTTCTTT.

The V and J genes are TRBV13 and TRBJ2-1; 9 positions agree with TRBD1. Germline loops: CDR1 PRHDT, CDR2 FYEKMQ (reference sequence). J lost 3 bases, V lost 0 bases, and 12 bases had no gene match. The CDR3 covers 19 residues. This chain's CDR3 is CASSLGLSRQGGIYNEQFF. The CDR3 region has the DNA TGTGCCAGCAGCTTAGGCCTAAGTCGACAGGGGGGGATCTACAATGAGCAGTTCTTC. Drawing the rest from reference TRBV13 and TRBJ2-1, the complete variable domain is AAGVIQSPRHLIKEKRETATLKCYPIPRHDTVYWYQQGPGQDPQFLISFYEKMQSDKGSIPDRFSAQQFSDYHSELNMSSLELGDSALYFCASSLGLSRQGGIYNEQFFGPGTRLTVL.

The chain joins TRBV9 to TRBJ2-2, with 15 bases identical to TRBD2. J gave up 4 bases and V 3 bases, and 4 bases lay outside the gene matches. Germline V gene data show CDR1 as SGDLS and CDR2 as YYNGEE. The CDR3 is 17 residues long. CDR3 in amino acids: CASSAGLAGGLTGELFF. The CDR3 DNA sequence: TGTGCCAGCAGCGCCGGACTAGCGGGGGGGCTCACCGGGGAGCTGTTTTTT.

The V gene is TRBV10-2, the J gene TRBJ2-7, with TRBD2 matching 7 bases. J lost 2 bases, V lost 8 bases, and 6 bases had no gene match. Germline V CDR1 and CDR2: WSHSY, SAAADI. This CDR3 comprises 13 residues. In DNA, the CDR3 is TGCGCCAGCGTAAGCGGGGTGACCTACGAGCAGTACTTC. This sequence encodes CASVSGVTYEQYF.

The chain recombines TRBV12-3 or TRBV12-4 with TRBJ1-2; D ambiguous. V shed 2 bases and J shed 8 bases, with 12 bases lying between them. The CDR3 length is 13 residues. CDR3 in amino acids: CASSLPPSGGYTF. The DNA of the CDR3 is TGTGCCAGCAGTTTACCCCCCAGCGGGGGCTACACCTTC.

This clonotype has just a few counts. This sequence joins TRBV6-1 and TRBJ2-3; 7 bases agree with TRBD1. This CDR3 region has 19 residues. In germline, CDR1 is MNHNS, CDR2 SASEGT. V lost 9 bases to trimming and J lost 4 bases; unmatched junction nucleotides: 25. The CDR3 sequence: CARAGWCARGPHGPDTQYF. CDR3 coding DNA: TGTGCCAGAGCAGGGTGGTGTGCGAGGGGGCCTCACGGACCAGATACGCAGTATTTT.

This clonotype was seen a handful of times. This sequence joins TRBV12-3 or TRBV12-4 and TRBJ2-7; D may be TRBD1 (6 bases). CDR3 length equals 14 residues. V was pared by 6 bases and J by 3 bases, with 15 bases between. This chain's CDR3 is CASRAGQTVYEQYF. As DNA, the CDR3 is TGTGCCAGCAGGGCCGGACAGACAGTCTACGAGCAGTACTTC.

The chain links TRBV29-1 to TRBJ1-2, with TRBD1 as a possible D gene (5 bases). From germline, CDR1 is SQVTM and CDR2 ANQGSEA. This CDR3 is built from 10 residues. V lost 4 bases, J lost 11 bases, and 11 bases lay in between. The CDR3 nucleotides read TGCAGCGTTGTGGTGGGGGGGTACACCTTC. Encoded protein: CSVVVGGYTF.

A word on this clonotype: The junction departs from the called germline gene at one end, perhaps through a read error. This rearrangement joins TRBV10-3 to TRBJ1-2; D is unclear. CDR3 length: 14 amino acids. Germline-derived CDR1 and CDR2 are ENHRY and SYGVKD. CDR3 sequence reads: CAISEGGRPYGHTF. DNA for the CDR3: TGTGCCATCAGTGAGGGAGGCAGGCCCTATGGCCACACCTTC.

The chain couples TRBV3-1 to TRBJ1-1; no clear D gene. Germline values: CDR1 LGHDT, CDR2 YNNKEL (reference sequence). V lost 1 base and J 7 bases, leaving 7 bases between the germline ends. The CDR3 has 12 residues. In DNA form, the CDR3 reads TGTGCCAGCAGCCAAGTAAAAGGTGAAGCTTTCTTT. This gives the protein CASSQVKGEAFF.

This clonotype was seen a few times. The chain joins TRBV7-2 to TRBJ2-1; D remains unclear. Germline V gene sequence: CDR1 SGHTA, CDR2 FQGNSA. The CDR3 loop spans 13 amino acids. With 5 bases removed from V and 0 bases from J, the gap between germline ends came to 5 bases. Here the CDR3 DNA reads TGTGCCAGCAGCCAAAGCTCCTACAATGAGCAGTTCTTC. Protein: CASSQSSYNEQFF.

This clonotype was seen at least ten times. The genes are TRBV20-1 and TRBJ1-2; 8 bases line up with TRBD1. CDR1 DFQATT and CDR2 SNEGSKA come from the germline V gene (reference sequence). The CDR3 is 15 amino acids. After removal of 3 bases from V and 3 bases from J, the junction contained 9 bases not matched to a gene. In DNA form, the CDR3 reads TGCAGTGCTAGCGCCACAGGGGGGAAGGACTATGGCTACACCTTC. It encodes CSASATGGKDYGYTF.

The V and J genes are TRBV20-1 and TRBJ2-1; TRBD2 matches at 14 bases. CDR3 length: 18 amino acids. Germline CDR1 reads DFQATT; CDR2 reads SNEGSKA (reference sequence). The V gene end was trimmed by 6 bases and the J gene end by 0 bases; junction bases not matched to a gene: 10. The CDR3 is CSAGGLAGAVSSYNEQFF. The CDR3 DNA reads as TGCAGTGCAGGGGGACTAGCGGGAGCCGTTAGCTCCTACAATGAGCAGTTCTTC.

This clonotype has a handful of counts. The V and J genes are TRBV29-1 and TRBJ2-4, with 12 nucleotides matching TRBD2. With the DNA end fitting TRBJ2-7 better, the J assignment may be wrong. This CDR3 is built from 16 residues. CDR1 SQVTM and CDR2 ANQGSEA come from the germline V gene. The CDR3 sequence: CSVESLTSGGPYEQYF. The CDR3 nucleotides are TGCAGCGTTGAATCCCTTACTAGCGGGGGGCCCTACGAGCAGTACTTC.

In this sample, this clonotype turned up a few times. This chain connects TRBV10-3 to TRBJ2-7; 8 bases align to TRBD1. Losses at the gene ends were 8 bases for V and 3 bases for J; bases not matched to a gene: 6. Germline loops: CDR1 ENHRY, CDR2 SYGVKD. CDR3 size: 13 residues. In DNA form, the CDR3 reads TGTGCCATCGAGGACAGGGAAAGCTACGAGCAGTACTTC. This gives the protein CAIEDRESYEQYF.

V usage is TRBV5-1 and J usage is TRBJ2-1; no firm D call. This CDR3 is built from 14 residues. The germline V and J ends were trimmed by 3 bases and 0 bases, with 7 bases remaining between them. The germline V gene encodes CDR1 SGHRS and CDR2 YFSETQ. The CDR3 coding sequence is TGCGCCAGCAGCTGGTCGAGCTCCTACAATGAGCAGTTCTTC. Translated, it gives CASSWSSSYNEQFF.